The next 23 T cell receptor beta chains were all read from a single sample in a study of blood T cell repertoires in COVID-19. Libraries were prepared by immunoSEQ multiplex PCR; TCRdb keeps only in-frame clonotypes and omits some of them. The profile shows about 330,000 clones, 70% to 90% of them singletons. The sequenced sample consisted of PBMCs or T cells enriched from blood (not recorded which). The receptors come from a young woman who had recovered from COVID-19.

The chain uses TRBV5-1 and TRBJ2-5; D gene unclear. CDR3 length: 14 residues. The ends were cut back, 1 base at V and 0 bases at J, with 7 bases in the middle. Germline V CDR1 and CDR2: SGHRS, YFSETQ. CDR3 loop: CASSLTDYQETQYF. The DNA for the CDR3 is TGCGCCAGCAGCTTGACCGACTACCAAGAGACCCAGTACTTC.

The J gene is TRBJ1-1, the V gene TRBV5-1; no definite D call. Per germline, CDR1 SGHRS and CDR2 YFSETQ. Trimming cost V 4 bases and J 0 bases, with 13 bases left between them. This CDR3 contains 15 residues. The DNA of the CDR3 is TGCGCCAGCAGCCCGGAAGAGGCAATGAACACTGAAGCTTTCTTT. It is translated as CASSPEEAMNTEAFF.

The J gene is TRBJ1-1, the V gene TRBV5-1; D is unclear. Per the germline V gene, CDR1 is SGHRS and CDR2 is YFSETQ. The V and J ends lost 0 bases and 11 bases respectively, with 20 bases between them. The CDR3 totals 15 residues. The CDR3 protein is CASSLELAGGAPAFF. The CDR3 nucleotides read TGCGCCAGCAGCTTGGAACTTGCCGGAGGCGCCCCGGCTTTCTTT.

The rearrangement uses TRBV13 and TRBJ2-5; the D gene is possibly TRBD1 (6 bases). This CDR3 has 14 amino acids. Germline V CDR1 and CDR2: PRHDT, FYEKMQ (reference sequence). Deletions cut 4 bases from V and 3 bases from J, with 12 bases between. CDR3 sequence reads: CASSWTVVKETQYF. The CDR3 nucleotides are TGTGCCAGCAGCTGGACAGTTGTCAAAGAGACCCAGTACTTC.

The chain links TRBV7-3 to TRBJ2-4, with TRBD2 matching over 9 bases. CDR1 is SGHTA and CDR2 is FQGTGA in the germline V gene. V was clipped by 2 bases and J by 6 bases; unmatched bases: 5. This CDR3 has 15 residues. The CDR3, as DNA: TGTGCCAGCAGCTTAGGCGGGGGGGCGCCAAACATTCAGTACTTC. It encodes CASSLGGGAPNIQYF. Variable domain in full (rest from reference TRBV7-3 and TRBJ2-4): GAGVSQTPSNKVTEKGKYVELRCDPISGHTALYWYRQSLGQGPEFLIYFQGTGAADDSGLPNDRFFAVRPEGSVSTLKIQRTERGDSAVYLCASSLGGGAPNIQYFGAGTRLSVL.

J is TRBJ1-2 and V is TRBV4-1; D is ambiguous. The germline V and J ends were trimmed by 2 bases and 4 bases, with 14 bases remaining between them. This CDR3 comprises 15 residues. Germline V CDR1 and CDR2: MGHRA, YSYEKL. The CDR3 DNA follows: TGCGCCAGCAGCCAACCCCAGGCGGGGTTCTATGGCTACACCTTC. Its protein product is CASSQPQAGFYGYTF.

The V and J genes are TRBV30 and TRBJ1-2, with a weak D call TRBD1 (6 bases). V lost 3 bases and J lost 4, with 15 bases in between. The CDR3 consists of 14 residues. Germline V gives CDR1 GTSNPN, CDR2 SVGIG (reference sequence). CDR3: CAWSEGEGLYGYTF. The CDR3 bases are TGTGCCTGGAGCGAGGGGGAGGGCCTCTATGGCTACACCTTC.

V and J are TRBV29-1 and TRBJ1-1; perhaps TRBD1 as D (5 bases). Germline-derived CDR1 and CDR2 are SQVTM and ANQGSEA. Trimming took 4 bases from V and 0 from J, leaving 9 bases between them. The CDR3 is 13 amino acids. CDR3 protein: CSVADTMNTEAFF. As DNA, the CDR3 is TGCAGCGTTGCGGACACCATGAACACTGAAGCTTTCTTT.

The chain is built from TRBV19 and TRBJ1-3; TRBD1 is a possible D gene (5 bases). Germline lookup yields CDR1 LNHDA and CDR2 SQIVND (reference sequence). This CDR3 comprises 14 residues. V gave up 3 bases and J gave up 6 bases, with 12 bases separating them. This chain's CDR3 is CASSISRVENTIYF. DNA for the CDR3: TGTGCCAGTAGTATCTCCAGGGTCGAAAACACCATATATTTT.

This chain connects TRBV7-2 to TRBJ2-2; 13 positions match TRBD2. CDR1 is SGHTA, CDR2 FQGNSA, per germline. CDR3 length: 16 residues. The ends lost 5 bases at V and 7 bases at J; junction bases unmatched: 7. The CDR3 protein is CASSARLAGGNGELFF. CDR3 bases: TGTGCCAGCAGCGCAAGACTAGCGGGGGGTAACGGGGAGCTGTTTTTT.

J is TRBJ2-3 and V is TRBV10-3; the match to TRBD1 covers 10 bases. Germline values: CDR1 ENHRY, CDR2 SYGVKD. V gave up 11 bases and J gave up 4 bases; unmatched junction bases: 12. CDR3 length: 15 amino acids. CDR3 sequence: CASRARDRGADTQYF. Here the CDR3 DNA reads TGTGCCTCACGGGCTAGGGACAGGGGTGCAGATACGCAGTATTTT.

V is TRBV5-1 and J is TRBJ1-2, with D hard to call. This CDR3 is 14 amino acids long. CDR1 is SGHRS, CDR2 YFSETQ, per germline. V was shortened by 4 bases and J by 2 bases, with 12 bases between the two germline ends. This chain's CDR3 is CASSVEGPNYGYTF. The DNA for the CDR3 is TGCGCCAGCAGCGTTGAGGGCCCCAACTATGGCTACACCTTC.

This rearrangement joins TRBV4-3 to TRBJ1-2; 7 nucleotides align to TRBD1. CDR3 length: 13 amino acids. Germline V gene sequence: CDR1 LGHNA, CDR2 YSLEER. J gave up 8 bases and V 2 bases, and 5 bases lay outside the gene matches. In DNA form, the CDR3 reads TGCGCCAGCAGCCAACAGAGGGGGCGCGGCTACACCTTC. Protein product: CASSQQRGRGYTF.

CDR3 DNA: TGTGCCAGCAGCTTAAGGGGACAGGGTCACGGTGAAGCTTTCTTT. Translating gives CASSLRGQGHGEAFF. J is TRBJ1-1 and V is TRBV7-3; the match to TRBD1 covers 9 bases. Germline assignment: CDR1 SGHTA and CDR2 FQGTGA. This CDR3 is built from 15 residues. The V gene end was trimmed by 1 base and the J gene end by 7 bases; junction bases not matched to a gene: 7.

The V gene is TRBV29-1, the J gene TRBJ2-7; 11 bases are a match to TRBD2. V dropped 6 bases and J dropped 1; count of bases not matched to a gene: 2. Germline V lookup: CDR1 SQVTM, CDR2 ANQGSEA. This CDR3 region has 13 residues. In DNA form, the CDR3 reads TGCAGCGTGGGACTAGCGGCATCCTACGAGCAGTACTTC. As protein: CSVGLAASYEQYF.

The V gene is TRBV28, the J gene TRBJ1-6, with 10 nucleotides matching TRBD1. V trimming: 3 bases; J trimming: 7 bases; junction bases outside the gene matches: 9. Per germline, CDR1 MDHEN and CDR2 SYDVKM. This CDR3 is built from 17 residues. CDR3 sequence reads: CASSFWGDRGPNSPLHF. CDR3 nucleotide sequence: TGTGCCAGCAGTTTCTGGGGGGACAGGGGTCCAAATTCACCCCTCCACTTT.

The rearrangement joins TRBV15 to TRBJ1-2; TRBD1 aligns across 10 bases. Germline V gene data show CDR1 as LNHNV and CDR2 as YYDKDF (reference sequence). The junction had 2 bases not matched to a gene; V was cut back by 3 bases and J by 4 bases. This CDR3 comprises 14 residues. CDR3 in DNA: TGTGCCACCAGCAGCGGGACAGGGGCCTATGGCTACACCTTC. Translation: CATSSGTGAYGYTF.

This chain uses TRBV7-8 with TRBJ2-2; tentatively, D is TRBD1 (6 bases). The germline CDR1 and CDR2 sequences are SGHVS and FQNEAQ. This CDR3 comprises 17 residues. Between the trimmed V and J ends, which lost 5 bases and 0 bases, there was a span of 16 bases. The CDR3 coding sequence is TGTGCCAGCAGCGGGGCCGAGGGGGTCCCGAACACCGGGGAGCTGTTTTTT. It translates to CASSGAEGVPNTGELFF. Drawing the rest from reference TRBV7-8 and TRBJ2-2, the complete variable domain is GAGVSQSPRYKVAKRGQDVALRCDPISGHVSLFWYQQALGQGPEFLTYFQNEAQLDKSGLPSDRFFAERPEGSVSTLKIQRTQQEDSAVYLCASSGAEGVPNTGELFFGEGSRLTVL.

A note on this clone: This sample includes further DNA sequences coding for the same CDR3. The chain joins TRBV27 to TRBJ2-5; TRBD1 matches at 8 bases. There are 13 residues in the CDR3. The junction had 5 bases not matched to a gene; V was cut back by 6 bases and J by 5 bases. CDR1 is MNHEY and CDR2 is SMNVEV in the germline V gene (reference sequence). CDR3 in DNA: TGTGCCAGCAGCCCCAGGGGGCGCGAGACCCAGTACTTC. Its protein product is CASSPRGRETQYF.

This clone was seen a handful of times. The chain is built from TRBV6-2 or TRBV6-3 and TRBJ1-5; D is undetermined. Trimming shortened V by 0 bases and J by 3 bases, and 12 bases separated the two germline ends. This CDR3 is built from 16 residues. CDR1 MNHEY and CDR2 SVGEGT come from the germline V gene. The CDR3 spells CASSYSKGAPNQPQHF. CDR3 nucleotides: TGTGCCAGCAGTTACTCAAAGGGAGCCCCCAATCAGCCCCAGCATTTT.

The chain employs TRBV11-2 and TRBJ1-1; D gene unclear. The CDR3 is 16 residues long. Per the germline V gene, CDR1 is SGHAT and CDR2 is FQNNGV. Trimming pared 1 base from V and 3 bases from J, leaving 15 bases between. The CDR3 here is CASSLGAGIAHTEAFF. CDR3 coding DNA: TGTGCCAGCAGCTTAGGGGCCGGTATCGCGCACACTGAAGCTTTCTTT. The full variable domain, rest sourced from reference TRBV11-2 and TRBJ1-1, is EAGVAQSPRYKIIEKRQSVAFWCNPISGHATLYWYQQILGQGPKLLIQFQNNGVVDDSQLPKDRFSAERLKGVDSTLKIQPAKLEDSAVYLCASSLGAGIAHTEAFFGQGTRLTVV.

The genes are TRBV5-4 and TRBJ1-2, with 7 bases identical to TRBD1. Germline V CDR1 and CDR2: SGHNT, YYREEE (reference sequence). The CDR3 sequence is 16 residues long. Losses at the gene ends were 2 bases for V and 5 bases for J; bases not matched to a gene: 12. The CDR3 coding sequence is TGTGCCAGCAGCTTATCCCCCAGGGGGACGGGATATGGCTACACCTTC. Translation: CASSLSPRGTGYGYTF.

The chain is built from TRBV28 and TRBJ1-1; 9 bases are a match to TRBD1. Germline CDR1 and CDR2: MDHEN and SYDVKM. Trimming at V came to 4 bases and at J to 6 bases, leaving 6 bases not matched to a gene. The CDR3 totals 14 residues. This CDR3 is CASSSQGAWAEAFF. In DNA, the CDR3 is TGTGCCAGCAGTTCACAGGGGGCTTGGGCTGAAGCTTTCTTT.